A single T cell receptor beta chain is shown here with its context. As originally analysed: From reference gene primer amplification, estimates of nucleated cell counts were derived. Some clones are missing from TCRdb's copy, which holds only in-frame ones; the method was immunoSEQ multiplex PCR. V, J and clone size are taken as reported in that table, and D and trimming were inferred from the DNA itself. This table has a few hundred thousand clones, 70% to 90% appearing once. Per germline, CDR1 MNHEY and CDR2 SVGAGI. Trimming at V came to 8 bases and at J to 5 bases, leaving 8 bases not matched to a gene. CDR3 length equals 13 residues. These data originate in a study of blood T cell repertoires in COVID-19. Whole-study context: The study drew acute and convalescent COVID-19 samples from the United States, Italy and Spain.

Material: peripheral blood. V gene TRBV6-5 combines with J gene TRBJ1-2, with 7 bases identical to TRBD1. This clonotype was sampled from a man aged 18-30 years with active or convalescent COVID-19. The CDR3: CASPRDSSYGYTF. The CDR3 coding sequence is TGTGCCAGCCCGAGGGACAGCTCGTATGGCTACACCTTC.